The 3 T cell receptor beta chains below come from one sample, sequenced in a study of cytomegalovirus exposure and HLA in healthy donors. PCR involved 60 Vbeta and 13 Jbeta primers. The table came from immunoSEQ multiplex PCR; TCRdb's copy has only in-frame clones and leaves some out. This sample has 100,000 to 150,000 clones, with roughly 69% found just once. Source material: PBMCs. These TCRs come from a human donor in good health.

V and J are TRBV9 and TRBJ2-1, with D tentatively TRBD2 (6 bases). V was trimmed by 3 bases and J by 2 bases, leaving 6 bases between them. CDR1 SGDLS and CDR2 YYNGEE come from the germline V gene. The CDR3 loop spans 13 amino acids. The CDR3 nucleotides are TGTGCCAGCAGCGGGGGGGCCTACAATGAGCAGTTCTTC. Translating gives CASSGGAYNEQFF.

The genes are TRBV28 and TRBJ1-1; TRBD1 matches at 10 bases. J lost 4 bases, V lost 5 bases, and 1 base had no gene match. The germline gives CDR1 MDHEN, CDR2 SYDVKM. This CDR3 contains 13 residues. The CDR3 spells CASSRTGGTEAFF. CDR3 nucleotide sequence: TGTGCCAGCAGTCGGACAGGGGGCACTGAAGCTTTCTTT.

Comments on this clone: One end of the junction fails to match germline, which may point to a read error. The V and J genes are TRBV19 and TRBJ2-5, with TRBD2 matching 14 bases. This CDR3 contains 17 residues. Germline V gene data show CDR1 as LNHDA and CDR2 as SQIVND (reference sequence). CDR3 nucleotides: TGTGCCAGTAGTAAAGGGACTAGCGGGGGCCGGCAAGAGGCCCAGTACTTC. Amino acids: CASSKGTSGGRQEAQYF.